The 2 T cell receptor beta chains below were found in one sample sequenced in a study of shared clonotypes between healthy human individuals. This table comes from immunoSEQ multiplex PCR, and its TCRdb copy is limited to in-frame clones, with some not included. The data show approximately 600,000 clones, with 85% to 95% seen just once and about 0.11% held by the top ten. Only CD45RO-negative cells positively selected for CCR7 counted as naive CD8 cells, so terminally differentiated effector memory CD45RA+ cells were excluded. Material: naive CD8+ T cells sorted from blood. The source is a woman between 25 and 40 years old in good health.

The chain combines TRBV29-1 with TRBJ1-1; a weak D match, TRBD1 (5 bases). Germline CDR1 and CDR2: SQVTM and ANQGSEA. There are 14 residues in the CDR3. V lost 2 bases to trimming and J lost 4 bases, with 14 bases between them. CDR3 sequence: CSVEIPGSGTEAFF. The CDR3 region has the DNA TGCAGCGTTGAAATCCCAGGGAGCGGCACTGAAGCTTTCTTT.

This clone has just a few counts. This sequence joins TRBV11-2 and TRBJ1-5; maybe TRBD1 (6 bases). This CDR3 contains 14 residues. V was clipped by 2 bases and J by 15 bases, with 20 bases between them. From germline, CDR1 is SGHAT and CDR2 FQNNGV. CDR3 DNA sequence: TGTGCCAGCAGCTTAACAGGGTCGGGGGGGATGCTGCATTTT. Translation: CASSLTGSGGMLHF.